The rows below give T cell receptor beta chains drawn from one sample of a study of blood T cell repertoires in COVID-19. Clones were read by immunoSEQ multiplex PCR, and TCRdb kept only the in-frame ones, dropping some. The sample shows 150,000 to 200,000 clones, 70% to 90% of them seen only once. The sample consisted of peripheral blood. The receptors were gathered from a man aged 40-50 years with active or convalescent COVID-19. Each CDR3 is given without its conserved first and last residue. Each record gives: CDR3 length, V gene, J gene, CDR3 protein.

length: 12
V: TRBV18
J: TRBJ1-6
CDR3: ASSPGDRNSPLH

length: 15
V: TRBV30
J: TRBJ2-7
CDR3: AWSVHGEPRVLYEQY

length: 11
V: TRBV19
J: TRBJ1-5
CDR3: ASTRNGNQPQH

length: 12
V: TRBV9
J: TRBJ1-3
CDR3: ASSGGETGNTIY

length: 12
V: TRBV4-1
J: TRBJ2-7
CDR3: ASSHVGTGYEQY

length: 15
V: TRBV11-2
J: TRBJ1-4
CDR3: ASSFLGLGQGHEKLF

length: 14
V: TRBV4-1
J: TRBJ1-4
CDR3: ASSLDRTPTNEKLF

length: 12
V: TRBV30
J: TRBJ1-4
CDR3: AWRGAQANEKLF

length: 12
V: TRBV6-5
J: TRBJ2-7
CDR3: ASSSQGASYEQY

length: 11
V: TRBV18
J: TRBJ1-1
CDR3: ASSRQLNTEAF

length: 13
V: TRBV11-1
J: TRBJ2-1
CDR3: ASSFATGSYNEQF

length: 14
V: TRBV18
J: TRBJ1-2
CDR3: ASSPPGQGGGDGYT

length: 11
V: TRBV5-1
J: TRBJ2-1
CDR3: ASSTGTYNEQF

length: 13
V: TRBV3-1/TRBV3-2
J: TRBJ2-5
CDR3: ASSPGSGPKETQY

length: 12
V: TRBV5-1
J: TRBJ2-5
CDR3: ASKPNNRGETQY

length: 12
V: TRBV10-2
J: TRBJ1-6
CDR3: ASSGGQGVSPLH

length: 14
V: TRBV4-1
J: TRBJ1-5
CDR3: ASSQQTGVRNQPQH

length: 12
V: TRBV19
J: TRBJ1-6
CDR3: ASTRTGGNSPLH

length: 15
V: TRBV5-1
J: TRBJ2-3
CDR3: ASSLVLVGGASNTQY

length: 12
V: TRBV7-3
J: TRBJ1-6
CDR3: ASSLGTGNSPLH

length: 13
V: TRBV18
J: TRBJ1-5
CDR3: ASSPYDTQYQPQH

length: 12
V: TRBV7-9
J: TRBJ1-1
CDR3: ASSGPVGGTEAF

length: 14
V: TRBV5-1
J: TRBJ2-3
CDR3: ASSFGGGEWADTQY

length: 13
V: TRBV23-1
J: TRBJ1-2
CDR3: ASSQPVDRVDGYT

length: 12
V: TRBV9
J: TRBJ2-2
CDR3: ASSARLSTGELF

length: 11
V: TRBV5-8
J: TRBJ2-7
CDR3: ASSLRQRYEQY

length: 11
V: TRBV18
J: TRBJ1-1
CDR3: ASSPNGGISAF

length: 10
V: TRBV12-3/TRBV12-4
J: TRBJ1-2
CDR3: ASSDTDYGYT

length: 11
V: TRBV21-1
J: TRBJ1-2
CDR3: ASSAGMIYGYT

length: 15
V: TRBV7-9
J: TRBJ2-5
CDR3: ASSLPEGSGAQETQY

length: 14
V: TRBV19
J: TRBJ2-7
CDR3: ASSNPGVSGSYEQY

length: 18
V: TRBV28
J: TRBJ1-4
CDR3: ASSFPLPPWPRVINEKLF

length: 12
V: TRBV30
J: TRBJ1-5
CDR3: AWSEGTVNQPQH

length: 11
V: TRBV11-2
J: TRBJ2-7
CDR3: ASSGGRDYEQY

length: 12
V: TRBV7-8
J: TRBJ1-4
CDR3: ASSLSGFVEKLF

length: 13
V: TRBV18
J: TRBJ1-3
CDR3: ASSPQEDSGNTIY

length: 13
V: TRBV4-2
J: TRBJ1-5
CDR3: ASSAHEGAGQPQH

length: 12
V: TRBV25-1
J: TRBJ2-2
CDR3: ASTLTGNTGELF

length: 14
V: TRBV10-1
J: TRBJ2-1
CDR3: ASSEMIGGSYNEQF

length: 10
V: TRBV12-3/TRBV12-4
J: TRBJ1-1
CDR3: ASSKTGAEAF

length: 13
V: TRBV13
J: TRBJ2-7
CDR3: ASSPRGAVYYEQY

length: 13
V: TRBV28
J: TRBJ1-5
CDR3: ASSSSGGGRVPQH

length: 15
V: TRBV7-9
J: TRBJ2-1
CDR3: ASSLAWLADVYNEQF

length: 13
V: TRBV28
J: TRBJ1-5
CDR3: ASTRGGLRNQPQH

length: 13
V: TRBV11-2
J: TRBJ2-2
CDR3: ASSSSVTGTGELF

length: 12
V: TRBV18
J: TRBJ1-4
CDR3: ASSPRGRGEKLF

length: 22
V: TRBV27
J: TRBJ2-2
CDR3: ASSSFPTSEGWYFQNANTGELF

length: 12
V: TRBV5-8
J: TRBJ1-1
CDR3: ASSFGPGGTEAF

length: 13
V: TRBV7-9
J: TRBJ1-1
CDR3: ASSAQGLKNTEAF

length: 14
V: TRBV5-1
J: TRBJ1-3
CDR3: ASSLGTGLSGNTIY

length: 12
V: TRBV6-5
J: TRBJ1-4
CDR3: ASNPMEDPEKLF